This TCR beta chain was captured by sequencing in a study of blood T cell repertoires in COVID-19. About the research overall: Whether acute or convalescent, the COVID-19 samples came from the United States, Italy and Spain. PBMCs, B-cell-depleted T cells, or T cells were the source of the cDNA or gDNA that made up the material.

V lost 5 bases to trimming and J lost 0 bases, with 4 bases between them. CDR1 is SNHLY and CDR2 is FYNNEI in the germline V gene. The CDR3 extends over 12 amino acids. How the authors handled the data: Researchers report that nucleated cell counts were estimated from reference gene primer amplification. Here immunoSEQ multiplex PCR was the method, and the copy in TCRdb shows in-frame clones only, minus some. The V and J calls and clone size come from that table; D and trimming were worked out from the DNA. The profile covers tens of thousands of clones, with more than 70% appearing a single time and about a sixth taken by the ten largest.

This sequence originates from a woman aged 55-75 years with acute or convalescent COVID-19. V gene TRBV2 combines with J gene TRBJ1-1; D gene unclear. The sequenced sample consisted of peripheral blood. The CDR3 reads CASSTVNTEAFF. CDR3 sequence (DNA): TGTGCCAGCAGTACAGTGAACACTGAAGCTTTCTTT.